The 32 T cell receptor beta chains in this list originate from one sample, sequenced in a study of blood T cell repertoires in COVID-19 (TCRdb year 2020). Library preparation used the immunoSEQ multiplex PCR assay. This is the immuneACCESS table as TCRdb keeps it, with only in-frame sequences that have V and J called. A part of the clones is gone; compared with another copy, unresolved V genes explain less than half, and the rest is unexplained. In all, the sample holds more than 150,000 clones, and 60% to 80% of those were seen once. The biggest ten clones account for about 28% of the sample. The sample taken for sequencing was peripheral blood. These receptors were collected from a woman aged 65 to 85 with acute or convalescent COVID-19.

The chain joins TRBV5-1 to TRBJ2-2; 8 positions agree with TRBD2. Germline V lookup: CDR1 SGHRS, CDR2 YFSETQ. V lost 0 bases to trimming and J lost 1 base; unmatched junction nucleotides: 2. The CDR3 contains 16 residues. CDR3 sequence: CASSLVAGGNTGELFF. CDR3 coding DNA: TGCGCCAGCAGCTTGGTGGCGGGAGGGAACACCGGGGAGCTGTTTTTT.

This clone was detected once. This rearrangement joins TRBV24-1 to TRBJ2-5, with TRBD1 as a possible D gene (5 bases). Trimming removed 3 bases from V and 0 bases from J, with 10 bases in between. Germline loops: CDR1 KGHDR, CDR2 SFDVKD. The CDR3 runs 15 residues. Written as DNA, the CDR3 is TGTGCCACCAGTGATGCGCAGGGCTACCAAGAGACCCAGTACTTC. Its translation is CATSDAQGYQETQYF.

This rearrangement joins TRBV10-3 to TRBJ2-7; 11 bases are shared with TRBD2. J gave up 4 bases and V 8 bases, and 10 bases lay outside the gene matches. Germline CDR1 reads ENHRY; CDR2 reads SYGVKD. The length of the CDR3 is 15 residues. The CDR3 DNA reads TGTGCCATCGGGAAAACTAGCGGGAGACGATACGAGCAGTACTTC. Protein product: CAIGKTSGRRYEQYF.

The rearrangement links TRBV5-1 to TRBJ2-3; D perhaps matches TRBD1 (6 bases). The CDR3 consists of 14 residues. V dropped 3 bases and J dropped 2 bases, with 10 bases sitting between them. Germline assignment: CDR1 SGHRS and CDR2 YFSETQ. The CDR3 loop reads CASSSGQFTDTQYF. The DNA for the CDR3 is TGCGCCAGCAGCTCTGGACAGTTCACAGATACGCAGTATTTT.

This clone has only a few counts. The chain links TRBV28 to TRBJ1-1; TRBD1 is a possible D gene (6 bases). The V end lost 4 bases, the J end lost 10 bases, and 16 bases lay between the germline ends. The CDR3 sequence is 13 residues long. Germline values: CDR1 MDHEN, CDR2 SYDVKM. CDR3 amino acids: CASSSSLDRGAFF. The DNA for the CDR3 is TGTGCCAGCAGTTCTAGTCTGGACAGAGGAGCTTTCTTT.

On this clone: One end of the junction fails to match germline, which may point to a read error. V gene TRBV19 combines with J gene TRBJ2-7; 9 bases align to TRBD1. Germline V gene data show CDR1 as LNHDA and CDR2 as SQIVND (reference sequence). The CDR3 spans 16 residues. The CDR3 DNA reads as TGTGCCTCTTCGGCCCTGTCGGGACAGGGATCCTTCGAGCAGTACTTC. As protein: CASSALSGQGSFEQYF.

This chain connects TRBV4-1 to TRBJ2-2, with a weak D call TRBD2 (6 bases). This CDR3 contains 15 residues. Germline V lookup: CDR1 MGHRA, CDR2 YSYEKL. V was pared by 1 base and J by 0 bases, with 6 bases between. CDR3 sequence (DNA): TGCGCCAGCAGCCAAGCGGGGGCGAACACCGGGGAGCTGTTTTTT. Translation gives CASSQAGANTGELFF.

The chain combines TRBV25-1 with TRBJ2-7, with 7 bases lining up with TRBD1. The V and J ends lost 7 bases and 3 bases, in that order; junction bases with no gene match: 12. CDR1 and CDR2 from the germline V gene are MGHDK and SYGVNS. This CDR3 region has 15 residues. CDR3 DNA sequence: TGTGCCAGCAACCGGGACAGCTACGGGGACTACGAGCAGTACTTC. Protein sequence: CASNRDSYGDYEQYF.

The rearrangement joins TRBV7-2 to TRBJ2-5; D is perhaps TRBD2 (6 bases). Germline-derived CDR1 and CDR2 are SGHTA and FQGNSA. The V and J ends lost 0 bases and 1 base respectively, with 12 bases between them. The CDR3 runs to 16 residues. CDR3 protein: CASSLAAGSGQETQYF. The CDR3 DNA is TGTGCCAGCAGCTTAGCGGCCGGGAGTGGCCAAGAGACCCAGTACTTC.

This clone has a handful of counts. The chain employs TRBV11-2 and TRBJ1-1, with 9 bases aligning to TRBD1. The CDR3 has 12 amino acids. Unmatched junction bases numbered 0, after V lost 0 bases and J lost 10 bases. CDR1 and CDR2 from the germline V gene are SGHAT and FQNNGV. CDR3 nucleotide sequence: TGTGCCAGCAGCTTAGAGGGACAGGGAGCTTTCTTT. This gives the protein CASSLEGQGAFF.

The table lists this clone with a few counts. Lacking the conserved final phenylalanine or tryptophan, this CDR3 likely reflects a read error. It is unclear where the CDR3 begins or ends on the DNA, so no DNA is shown, and the CDR3 is as TCRdb lists it. The chain joins TRBV12-3 or TRBV12-4 to TRBJ1-1; whether TRBD1, the table's D call, matches the DNA was not checked. The CDR3 numbers 9 amino acids, ends counted. This chain's CDR3 is CASTDTGAS.

The V and J genes are TRBV19 and TRBJ1-5; no reliable D call. The CDR3 is 13 amino acids. V shed 5 bases and J shed 4 bases, with 9 bases lying between them. Germline lookup yields CDR1 LNHDA and CDR2 SQIVND (reference sequence). CDR3 bases: TGTGCCAGTAGTCTCTCAGTGAATCAGCCCCAGCATTTT. Protein sequence: CASSLSVNQPQHF.

The chain combines TRBV6-4 with TRBJ2-1, with 8 bases identical to TRBD1. Trimming cost V 7 bases and J 7 bases; bases outside gene matches: 9. In germline, CDR1 is MRHNA, CDR2 SNTAGT. CDR3 length equals 14 residues. The DNA for the CDR3 is TGTGCCAGCAAAACTCAGGGGGCGGCTAATGAGCAGTTCTTC. It yields the protein CASKTQGAANEQFF.

The CDR3 DNA sequence: TGCGCCAGCAGCCAAGTAGGTAGCGGGAGCATCGAGCAGTACTTC. Residues: CASSQVGSGSIEQYF. The chain carries TRBV4-1 and TRBJ2-7, with 9 positions matching TRBD2. This CDR3 region has 15 residues. The germline V gene encodes CDR1 MGHRA and CDR2 YSYEKL. V dropped 1 base and J dropped 6; count of bases not matched to a gene: 7.

The V and J genes are TRBV30 and TRBJ2-5, with TRBD1 matching 7 bases. This CDR3 contains 16 residues. V lost 1 base, J lost 2 bases, and 10 bases stayed unmatched. Germline CDR1 and CDR2: GTSNPN and SVGIG (reference sequence). CDR3 loop: CAWSAPQGTKQETQYF. In nucleotides, the CDR3 is TGTGCCTGGAGTGCCCCACAGGGGACAAAACAAGAGACCCAGTACTTC.

The chain recombines TRBV6-5 with TRBJ1-4; D is possibly TRBD1 (6 bases). Germline CDR1 is MNHEY and CDR2 is SVGAGI. V was clipped by 5 bases and J by 3 bases, with 13 bases between them. This CDR3 spans 15 amino acids. The CDR3 region is CASSQTGTPNEKLFF. For the CDR3, the DNA is TGTGCCAGCAGTCAAACAGGGACCCCTAATGAAAAACTGTTTTTT.

J is TRBJ1-1 and V is TRBV30; possibly TRBD1 for D (6 bases). V lost 3 bases and J lost 0, with 11 bases in between. Germline assignment: CDR1 GTSNPN and CDR2 SVGIG (reference sequence). CDR3 length: 14 amino acids. The CDR3 sequence is CAWRSRGLNTEAFF. The CDR3, as DNA: TGTGCCTGGAGATCTAGGGGGTTGAACACTGAAGCTTTCTTT.

The V gene is TRBV7-2, the J gene TRBJ2-1; D may be TRBD2 (6 bases). The CDR3 has 15 amino acids. Trimming left V 0 bases short and J 2 bases short, with 8 bases between. Germline loops: CDR1 SGHTA, CDR2 FQGNSA. The CDR3 is CASSLAAGPYNEQFF. CDR3 DNA: TGTGCCAGCAGCTTAGCGGCGGGGCCCTACAATGAGCAGTTCTTC.

The chain recombines TRBV6-6 with TRBJ1-2, with 9 bases fitting TRBD1. The junction had 8 bases not matched to a gene; V was cut back by 4 bases and J by 2 bases. Germline CDR1 MNHNY, CDR2 SVGAGI (reference sequence). This CDR3 has 16 amino acids. CDR3 protein: CASSSRGQGTNYGYTF. In DNA form, the CDR3 reads TGTGCCAGCAGTTCCCGTGGACAGGGGACAAACTATGGCTACACCTTC.

The chain links TRBV30 to TRBJ2-7, with 8 bases aligning to TRBD1. Germline trimming cut 2 bases from V and 6 bases from J; bases unmatched to any gene: 6. This CDR3 contains 13 residues. CDR1 is GTSNPN and CDR2 is SVGIG in the germline V gene (reference sequence). CDR3 in DNA: TGTGCCTGGAGTTTTCAGGGGGCGGGCGAGCAGTACTTC. Translated, it gives CAWSFQGAGEQYF. Full variable domain (remainder filled in from reference TRBV30 and TRBJ2-7): SQTIHQWPATLVQPVGSPLSLECTVEGTSNPNLYWYRQAAGRGLQLLFYSVGIGQISSEVPQNLSASRPQDRQFILSSKKLLLSDSGFYLCAWSFQGAGEQYFGPGTRLTVT.

V and J are TRBV4-1 and TRBJ2-3; no firm D call. V lost 1 base to trimming and J lost 3 bases, with 8 bases between them. The CDR3 runs 14 residues. The germline CDR1 and CDR2 sequences are MGHRA and YSYEKL. The CDR3 is CASSQGLETDTQYF. The CDR3 DNA reads TGCGCCAGCAGCCAAGGTTTAGAAACAGATACGCAGTATTTT.

The rearrangement joins TRBV18 to TRBJ1-2; 7 nucleotides agree with TRBD1. The trim removed 5 bases at V and 0 bases at J, leaving 6 bases unmatched. This CDR3 spans 15 amino acids. From germline, CDR1 is KGHSH and CDR2 LQKENI. CDR3 DNA: TGTGCCAGCTCATCCGCCGGGACAGCTAACTATGGCTACACCTTC. Encoded protein: CASSSAGTANYGYTF.

This clone was counted between two and nine times. The V gene is TRBV14, the J gene TRBJ2-7; 12 nucleotides agree with TRBD2. Germline V gene sequence: CDR1 SGHDN, CDR2 FVKESK. Trimming removed 0 bases from V and 7 bases from J; junction bases left unmatched: 7. This CDR3 region has 16 residues. CDR3: CASSQDTSGRRREQYF. Here the CDR3 DNA reads TGTGCCAGCAGCCAAGATACTAGCGGGAGGCGTCGGGAGCAGTACTTC.

The chain couples TRBV11-2 to TRBJ2-5; 10 positions agree with TRBD1. This CDR3 region has 16 residues. The junction had 7 bases not matched to a gene; V was cut back by 1 base and J by 5 bases. Germline assignment: CDR1 SGHAT and CDR2 FQNNGV. This chain's CDR3 is CASSLGRDRGGETQYF. CDR3 sequence (DNA): TGTGCCAGCAGCTTAGGCCGGGACAGGGGCGGCGAGACCCAGTACTTC.

This clone occurred a few times. The V and J genes are TRBV5-1 and TRBJ1-2; possible D gene TRBD1, 6 bases. The V end lost 2 bases, the J end lost 2 bases, and 19 bases lay between the germline ends. CDR3 size: 17 residues. CDR1 SGHRS and CDR2 YFSETQ come from the germline V gene. The CDR3 nucleotides read TGCGCCAGCAGCTTCGATACTCAACAGGGAACAAACTATGGCTACACCTTC. Its translation: CASSFDTQQGTNYGYTF.

This sequence joins TRBV12-3 or TRBV12-4 and TRBJ2-5; tentatively, D is TRBD1 (7 bases). V was trimmed by 6 bases and J by 13 bases, leaving 18 bases between them. The CDR3 consists of 12 residues. CDR3 nucleotide sequence: TGTGCCAGCAGCCTAGTCGGGGGACAGAGGTACTTC. This sequence encodes CASSLVGGQRYF.

The chain has TRBV20-1 and TRBJ2-2; D not resolved. The CDR3 loop spans 14 amino acids. Germline assignment: CDR1 DFQATT and CDR2 SNEGSKA (reference sequence). Trimming pared 3 bases from V and 3 bases from J, leaving 11 bases between. Written as DNA, the CDR3 is TGCAGTGCTAGTTCAGATTTGGACACCGGGGAGCTGTTTTTT. Its protein product is CSASSDLDTGELFF.

This chain links TRBV18 with TRBJ2-7; D unclear. The germline CDR1 and CDR2 sequences are KGHSH and LQKENI. V was trimmed by 2 bases and J by 7 bases, leaving 12 bases between them. CDR3 size: 13 residues. CDR3 in amino acids: CASSPGLAGEQYF. In DNA form, the CDR3 reads TGTGCCAGCTCACCAGGATTAGCTGGAGAGCAGTACTTC.

The J gene is TRBJ1-1, the V gene TRBV30, with D uncertain. Germline lookup yields CDR1 GTSNPN and CDR2 SVGIG (reference sequence). CDR3 size: 13 residues. V lost 2 bases and J lost 1, with 8 bases in between. This chain's CDR3 is CAWSRRENTEAFF. The CDR3 DNA reads as TGTGCCTGGAGTAGACGGGAGAACACTGAAGCTTTCTTT. Together with reference TRBV30 and TRBJ1-1, the CDR3 gives the full variable domain: SQTIHQWPATLVQPVGSPLSLECTVEGTSNPNLYWYRQAAGRGLQLLFYSVGIGQISSEVPQNLSASRPQDRQFILSSKKLLLSDSGFYLCAWSRRENTEAFFGQGTRLTVV.

The chain uses TRBV5-6 and TRBJ1-5, with D unclear. Trimming pared 2 bases from V and 3 bases from J, leaving 12 bases between. This CDR3 contains 15 residues. In germline, CDR1 is SGHDT, CDR2 YYEEEE. The CDR3 here is CASSLSPMANQPQHF. The CDR3 DNA sequence: TGTGCCAGCAGCTTAAGTCCCATGGCCAATCAGCCCCAGCATTTT.

This chain links TRBV7-6 with TRBJ2-7; TRBD2 matches 11 bases. Germline V CDR1 and CDR2: SGHVS, FNYEAQ. The CDR3 has 15 residues. V shed 1 base, J shed 7 bases, and the junction held 6 bases outside the gene matches. In DNA form, the CDR3 reads TGTGCCAGCAGCTTAGGGGCTAGCGGGAGGTTTGAGCAGTACTTC. Amino acid sequence: CASSLGASGRFEQYF.

The genes are TRBV3-1 (or the pseudogene TRBV3-2) and TRBJ2-1; TRBD2 aligns across 7 bases. The CDR3 runs 14 residues. V lost 5 bases and J lost 8; bases outside the gene matches: 9. Germline V gene sequence: CDR1 LGHDT, CDR2 YNNKEL (reference sequence). The CDR3 bases are TGTGCCAGCAGCTTAAGACTAGCCGGGGATGAGCAGTTCTTC. Its protein is CASSLRLAGDEQFF.